This T cell receptor (beta chain) originates from a study of blood T cell repertoires in COVID-19. Study-level background: There were acute and convalescent COVID-19 samples, and they came from the United States, Italy and Spain. Nucleic acid was either cDNA or gDNA, and it came from T cells, B-cell-depleted T cells, or PBMCs.

V was clipped by 5 bases and J by 6 bases; unmatched bases: 10. The germline gives CDR1 MNHNY, CDR2 SVGAGI (reference sequence). This CDR3 contains 15 residues. Study processing details: Amplification of reference gene primers provided the estimated nucleated cell counts. Profiling relied on immunoSEQ multiplex PCR, and the TCRdb table lists in-frame clones only, not all of them. V, J and clone size reflect that table, while D and trimming were determined from the DNA. The table lists 75,000 to 95,000 clones, 75% to 90% of them singletons. This sequence was found in a human donor in a cohort sampled during active COVID-19. Sequenced input: peripheral blood. The rearrangement links TRBV6-6 to TRBJ2-1, with 7 bases lining up with TRBD1. CDR3 loop: CASSPGQRIGNEQFF. The CDR3 DNA follows: TGTGCCAGCAGTCCGGGACAGCGGATTGGCAATGAGCAGTTCTTC.